The 16 T cell receptor beta chains below all came from one sample that was sequenced in a study of T cells in Graves' hyperthyroidism and ophthalmopathy. Using RNA transcripts as the source, TCR beta CDR3 regions were amplified. The HTBI primer set drove a first-round RT-PCR of the TCR CDR3. TCRdb reprocessed the multiplex PCR reads with MiXCR, giving one entry per CDR3 protein. The sample has 500,000 to 750,000 distinct CDR3 sequences, around 42% seen once. Sequencing input: peripheral blood or thyroid tissue (not recorded which). These receptors all stem from a woman between 18 and 29 years old with Graves' hyperthyroidism.

This clonotype came up many times. This sequence joins TRBV20-1 and TRBJ1-6; no clear D gene. The length of the CDR3 is 12 residues. The V gene lost 0 bases and the J gene lost 9 bases, with 6 bases spanning the gap. Germline-derived CDR1 and CDR2 are DFQATT and SNEGSKA (reference sequence). CDR3 region: CSARDQGSPLHF. The CDR3 DNA is TGCAGTGCTAGAGACCAAGGTTCACCCCTCCACTTT.

CDR3 protein: CASSPELEKLFF. DNA for the CDR3: TGTGCCAGCAGCCCTGAACTTGAAAAACTGTTTTTT. This chain uses TRBV7-3 with TRBJ1-4, with D uncertain. Germline-derived CDR1 and CDR2 are SGHTA and FQGTGA. The CDR3 has 12 residues. V dropped 5 bases and J dropped 7 bases, with 8 bases sitting between them.

The chain is built from TRBV6-5 and TRBJ2-1; TRBD1 is a possible D gene (6 bases). The CDR3 spans 13 residues. The germline V and J ends were trimmed by 4 bases and 6 bases, with 10 bases remaining between them. Germline CDR1 reads MNHEY; CDR2 reads SVGAGI. This CDR3 is CASSFMDSNEQFF. Written as DNA, the CDR3 is TGTGCCAGCAGTTTCATGGACAGCAATGAGCAGTTCTTC.

This clonotype was seen a single time. The chain recombines TRBV7-6 with TRBJ2-7; 8 nucleotides agree with TRBD2. The CDR3 length is 13 residues. Per the germline V gene, CDR1 is SGHVS and CDR2 is FNYEAQ. V lost 7 bases and J lost 5; bases outside the gene matches: 7. The chain's CDR3 is CASTGGGVDEQYF. The CDR3 nucleotides are TGTGCCAGCACCGGGGGGGGGGTTGACGAGCAGTACTTC.

The chain couples TRBV20-1 to TRBJ1-2; D gene uncertain. From germline, CDR1 is DFQATT and CDR2 SNEGSKA (reference sequence). The CDR3 length is 12 residues. V shed 1 base and J shed 3 bases, with 6 bases lying between them. The CDR3, as DNA: TGCAGTGCTAGAGCCCTGGACTATGGCTACACCTTC. Its translation is CSARALDYGYTF.

In the case of this clonotype: The junction and the germline gene differ at one end; a read error may be behind it. This sequence joins TRBV10-2 and TRBJ2-7, with D maybe TRBD1 (6 bases). CDR3 size: 14 residues. In germline, CDR1 is WSHSY, CDR2 SAAADI. DNA for the CDR3: TGTGCCAGCCGGTCGGGGATGACAGGCTACGAGCAGTACTTC. Translating it yields CASRSGMTGYEQYF.

The CDR3 DNA reads TGTGCCACCAGTGATACTTGGGGGACAGGGGGCTACGAGCAGTACTTC. It encodes CATSDTWGTGGYEQYF. The rearrangement joins TRBV24-1 to TRBJ2-7, with 11 bases matching TRBD1. Germline CDR1 and CDR2: KGHDR and SFDVKD. The CDR3 is 16 residues long. V was clipped by 3 bases and J by 3 bases; unmatched bases: 6.

This chain connects TRBV20-1 to TRBJ1-2, with D maybe TRBD1 (6 bases). With 3 bases removed from V and 1 base from J, the gap between germline ends came to 6 bases. This CDR3 is built from 12 residues. Germline-derived CDR1 and CDR2 are DFQATT and SNEGSKA (reference sequence). The CDR3 DNA reads TGCAGTGCTAGGGACAGTAACTATGGCTACACCTTC. Translating it yields CSARDSNYGYTF.

This chain joins TRBV29-1 and TRBJ2-7; 9 bases map to TRBD1. CDR1 is SQVTM and CDR2 is ANQGSEA in the germline V gene. V lost 7 bases to trimming and J lost 7 bases; unmatched junction nucleotides: 14. CDR3 length: 14 residues. The CDR3 loop reads CSAGDRGNTGEQYF. The CDR3 DNA is TGCAGCGCGGGAGACAGGGGGAACACCGGGGAGCAGTACTTC.

This clonotype was observed at least ten times. One junction end does not reproduce the germline sequence, and a read error may be involved. The rearrangement uses TRBV7-7 and TRBJ2-2; tentatively, D is TRBD2 (6 bases). CDR1 is SSHAT and CDR2 is FNYEAQ in the germline V gene (reference sequence). The CDR3 loop spans 14 amino acids. CDR3 bases: TGTGCTAGCAGCCCTTCCGGGGGCACCGGGGAGCTGTTTTTT. Protein product: CASSPSGGTGELFF.

The chain employs TRBV5-4 and TRBJ2-7; D may be TRBD2 (5 bases). The length of the CDR3 is 17 residues. CDR1 and CDR2 from the germline V gene are SGHNT and YYREEE (reference sequence). The V end lost 1 base, the J end lost 6 bases, and 23 bases lay between the germline ends. Here the CDR3 DNA reads TGTGCCAGCAGCTTGCTCGGGATAGAAGCAGGAGGCTGCGAGCAGTACTTC. Its protein is CASSLLGIEAGGCEQYF.

Worth noting for this clonotype: Lacking the conserved final phenylalanine or tryptophan, this CDR3 likely reflects a read error. It is unclear where the CDR3 begins or ends on the DNA, so no DNA is shown, and the CDR3 is as TCRdb lists it. This chain uses TRBV7-8 with TRBJ1-4. The length of the CDR3 is 9 amino acids, counting both ends. Germline V gene data show CDR1 as SGHVS and CDR2 as FQNEAQ. CDR3: CASSLARVL.

With regard to this clonotype: This sequence may be a read error, since a much larger clone differs from it by one base. Since no conserved phenylalanine or tryptophan closes the CDR3, a read error is the likely cause. The chain carries TRBV4-3 and TRBJ2-7; 8 nucleotides align to TRBD1. Germline CDR1 LGHNA, CDR2 YSLEER. CDR3 length: 15 amino acids. V lost 0 bases to trimming and J lost 6 bases; unmatched junction nucleotides: 7. CDR3 amino acids: CASSQEGQGAGEQYL. Written as DNA, the CDR3 is TGCGCCAGCAGCCAAGAAGGTCAGGGGGCAGGCGAGCAGTACCTC.

This chain uses TRBV10-3 with TRBJ2-7; D may correspond to TRBD1 or TRBD2 (5 bases each). The CDR3 runs to 11 residues. Germline CDR1 reads ENHRY; CDR2 reads SYGVKD. V was clipped by 4 bases and J by 6 bases, with 7 bases between them. The CDR3 DNA is TGTGCCATCAGTGGGGGGATCGAGCAGTACTTC. Translation: CAISGGIEQYF.

This clonotype came up many times. This chain joins TRBV11-2 and TRBJ2-2, with D tentatively TRBD1 (6 bases). The CDR3 consists of 14 residues. Germline assignment: CDR1 SGHAT and CDR2 FQNNGV. Trimming shortened V by 2 bases and J by 7 bases, and 11 bases separated the two germline ends. The CDR3 loop is CASSLIQGGGELFF. DNA of the CDR3: TGTGCCAGCAGCTTAATACAGGGCGGCGGGGAGCTGTTTTTT.

V gene TRBV19 combines with J gene TRBJ1-1; the D gene is possibly TRBD1 (6 bases). There are 17 residues in the CDR3. V shed 6 bases and J shed 0 bases, with 20 bases lying between them. Germline CDR1 LNHDA, CDR2 SQIVND (reference sequence). The CDR3 reads CASRSRGLSILNTEAFF. CDR3 coding DNA: TGTGCCAGTAGGTCCAGGGGCCTATCAATCCTGAACACTGAAGCTTTCTTT.